What follows are 2 T cell receptor beta chains derived from one specimen sequenced in a study of T cells in Graves' hyperthyroidism and ophthalmopathy. Amplification targeted TCR beta CDR3 regions from RNA transcripts. A set of HTBI primers served as the primers for a first-round RT-PCR of the TCR CDR3. MiXCR, applied by TCRdb to the multiplex PCR reads, yields one record per CDR3 protein. This sample has about 280,000 distinct CDR3 sequences, with 25% found just once. The sequenced sample was blood. These receptors were collected from a man aged 40-55 years with Graves' hyperthyroidism that later progressed to Graves' ophthalmopathy.

In its sample, this clonotype was seen many times. CDR3 DNA sequence: TGCGCCAGCAGCCAGATATCAGGACAGAGGAATCAGCCCCAGCATTTT. Amino acid sequence: CASSQISGQRNQPQHF. The V and J genes are TRBV4-1 and TRBJ1-5; D might be TRBD1 (6 bases). The CDR3 runs 16 residues. Germline CDR1 MGHRA, CDR2 YSYEKL. Deletions cut 3 bases from V and 4 bases from J, with 16 bases between.

The rearrangement links TRBV28 to TRBJ2-2; 10 bases are shared with TRBD2. V lost 1 base to trimming and J lost 4 bases; unmatched junction nucleotides: 3. Germline CDR1 is MDHEN and CDR2 is SYDVKM. The CDR3 is 16 residues long. The CDR3 reads CASSLFPSGGTGELFF. The CDR3 DNA sequence: TGTGCCAGCAGTTTATTTCCTAGCGGGGGCACCGGGGAGCTGTTTTTT.